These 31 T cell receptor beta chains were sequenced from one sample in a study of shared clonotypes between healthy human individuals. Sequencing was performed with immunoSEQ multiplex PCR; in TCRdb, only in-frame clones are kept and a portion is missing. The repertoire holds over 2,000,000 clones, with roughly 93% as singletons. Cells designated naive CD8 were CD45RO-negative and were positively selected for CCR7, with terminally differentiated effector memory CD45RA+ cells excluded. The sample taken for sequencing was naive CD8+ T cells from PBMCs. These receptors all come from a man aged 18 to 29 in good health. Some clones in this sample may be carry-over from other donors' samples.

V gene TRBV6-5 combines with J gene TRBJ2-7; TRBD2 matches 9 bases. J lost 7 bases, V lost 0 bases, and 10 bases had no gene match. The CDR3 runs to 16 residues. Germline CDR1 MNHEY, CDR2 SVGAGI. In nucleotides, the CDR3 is TGTGCCAGCAGTTACTCGAGTTCGCTGGCGGGAGGGGAGCAGTACTTC. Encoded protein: CASSYSSSLAGGEQYF.

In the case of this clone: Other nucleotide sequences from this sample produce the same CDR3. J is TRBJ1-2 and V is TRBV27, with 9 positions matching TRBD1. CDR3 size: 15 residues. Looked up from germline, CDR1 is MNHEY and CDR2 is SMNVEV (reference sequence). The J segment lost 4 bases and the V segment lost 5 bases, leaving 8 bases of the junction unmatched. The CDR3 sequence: CASSPPGTGFYGYTF. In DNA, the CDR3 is TGTGCCAGCAGTCCGCCCGGGACAGGGTTCTATGGCTACACCTTC.

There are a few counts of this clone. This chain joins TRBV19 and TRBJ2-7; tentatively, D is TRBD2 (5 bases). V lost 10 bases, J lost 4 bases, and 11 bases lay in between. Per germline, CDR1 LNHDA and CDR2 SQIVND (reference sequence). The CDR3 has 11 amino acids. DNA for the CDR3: TGTGCCACCTCGGACTTTTACGAGCAGTACTTC. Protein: CATSDFYEQYF.

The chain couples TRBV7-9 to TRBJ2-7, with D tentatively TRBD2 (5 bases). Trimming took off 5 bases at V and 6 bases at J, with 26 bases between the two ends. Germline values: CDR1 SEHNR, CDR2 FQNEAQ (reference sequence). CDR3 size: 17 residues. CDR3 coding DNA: TGTGCCAGCAGCGAACCGTTGGCGGACCCGAAGGCGGGCGAGCAGTACTTC. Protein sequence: CASSEPLADPKAGEQYF. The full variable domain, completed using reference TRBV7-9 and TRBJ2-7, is DTGVSQNPRHKITKRGQNVTFRCDPISEHNRLYWYRQTLGQGPEFLTYFQNEAQLEKSRLLSDRFSAERPKGSFSTLEIQRTEQGDSAMYLCASSEPLADPKAGEQYFGPGTRLTVT.

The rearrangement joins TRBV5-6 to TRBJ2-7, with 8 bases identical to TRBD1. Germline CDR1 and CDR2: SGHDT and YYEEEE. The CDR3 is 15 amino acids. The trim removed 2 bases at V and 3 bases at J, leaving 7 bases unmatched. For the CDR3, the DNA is TGTGCCAGCAGCTTTGAACAGGGGGTCGGCTACGAGCAGTACTTC. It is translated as CASSFEQGVGYEQYF.

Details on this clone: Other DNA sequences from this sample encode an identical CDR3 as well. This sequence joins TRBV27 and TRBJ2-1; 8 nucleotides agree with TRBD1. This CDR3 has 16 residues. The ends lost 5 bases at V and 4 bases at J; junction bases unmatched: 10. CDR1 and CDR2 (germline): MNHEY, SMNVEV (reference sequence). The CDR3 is CASSPLPGQGYNEQFF. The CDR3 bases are TGTGCCAGCAGTCCCCTCCCCGGACAGGGTTACAATGAGCAGTTCTTC.

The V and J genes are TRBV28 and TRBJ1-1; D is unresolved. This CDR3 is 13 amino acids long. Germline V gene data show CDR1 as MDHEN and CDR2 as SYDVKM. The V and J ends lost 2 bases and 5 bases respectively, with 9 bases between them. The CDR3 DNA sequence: TGTGCCAGCAGTTTAACGACCCCTACTGAAGCTTTCTTT. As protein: CASSLTTPTEAFF.

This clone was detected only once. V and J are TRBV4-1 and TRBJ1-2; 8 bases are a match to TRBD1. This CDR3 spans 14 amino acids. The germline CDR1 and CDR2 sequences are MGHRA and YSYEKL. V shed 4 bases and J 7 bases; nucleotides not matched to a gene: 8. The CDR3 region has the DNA TGCGCCAGCAGCCCCAAAACAGGGGGAAGTGGCTACACCTTC. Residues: CASSPKTGGSGYTF.

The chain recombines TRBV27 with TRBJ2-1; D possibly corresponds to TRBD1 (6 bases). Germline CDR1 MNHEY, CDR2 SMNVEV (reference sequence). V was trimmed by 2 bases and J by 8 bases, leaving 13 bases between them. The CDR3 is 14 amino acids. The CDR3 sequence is CASSLNRVFDEQFF. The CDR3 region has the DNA TGTGCCAGCAGTTTAAACAGGGTTTTTGATGAGCAGTTCTTC.

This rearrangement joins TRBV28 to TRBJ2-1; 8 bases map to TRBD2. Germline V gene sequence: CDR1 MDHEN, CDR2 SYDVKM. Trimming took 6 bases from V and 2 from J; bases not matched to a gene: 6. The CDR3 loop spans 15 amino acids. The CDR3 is CASRQRESTYNEQFF. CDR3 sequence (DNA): TGTGCCAGCAGACAGCGGGAGTCTACCTACAATGAGCAGTTCTTC.

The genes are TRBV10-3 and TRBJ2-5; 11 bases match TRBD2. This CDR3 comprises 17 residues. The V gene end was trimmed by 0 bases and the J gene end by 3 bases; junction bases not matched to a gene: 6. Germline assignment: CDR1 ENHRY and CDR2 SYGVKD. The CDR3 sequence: CAISESTGTSGEETQYF. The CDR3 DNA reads TGTGCCATCAGTGAGTCGACTGGGACTAGCGGAGAAGAGACCCAGTACTTC.

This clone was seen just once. CDR3 bases: TGTGCCATCCTGACAGTTAACTATGGCTACACCTTC. This gives the protein CAILTVNYGYTF. The chain has TRBV6-5 and TRBJ1-2, with D maybe TRBD1 (5 bases). CDR1 is MNHEY, CDR2 SVGAGI, per germline. V was pared by 10 bases and J by 1 base, with 10 bases between. This CDR3 comprises 12 residues.

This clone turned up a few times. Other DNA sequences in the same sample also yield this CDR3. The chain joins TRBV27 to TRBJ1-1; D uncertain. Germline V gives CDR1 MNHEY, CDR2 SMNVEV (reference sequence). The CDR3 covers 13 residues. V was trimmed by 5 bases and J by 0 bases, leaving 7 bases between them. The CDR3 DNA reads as TGTGCCAGCAGTCCGGGATTGAACACTGAAGCTTTCTTT. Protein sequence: CASSPGLNTEAFF.

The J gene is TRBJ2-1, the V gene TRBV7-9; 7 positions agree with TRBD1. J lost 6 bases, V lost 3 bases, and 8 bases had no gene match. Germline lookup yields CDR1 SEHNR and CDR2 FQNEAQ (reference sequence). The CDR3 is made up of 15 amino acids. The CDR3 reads CASSLKGAPSNEQFF. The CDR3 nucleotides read TGTGCCAGCAGCTTGAAGGGGGCCCCGTCCAATGAGCAGTTCTTC.

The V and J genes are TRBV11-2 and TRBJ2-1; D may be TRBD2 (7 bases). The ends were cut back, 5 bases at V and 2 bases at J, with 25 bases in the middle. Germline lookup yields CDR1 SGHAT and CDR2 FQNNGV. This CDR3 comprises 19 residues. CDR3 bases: TGTGCCAGCAGCCTGAGATCGTTGAGGGCGGGGGACACCTACAATGAGCAGTTCTTC. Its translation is CASSLRSLRAGDTYNEQFF. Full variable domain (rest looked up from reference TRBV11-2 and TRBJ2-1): EAGVAQSPRYKIIEKRQSVAFWCNPISGHATLYWYQQILGQGPKLLIQFQNNGVVDDSQLPKDRFSAERLKGVDSTLKIQPAKLEDSAVYLCASSLRSLRAGDTYNEQFFGPGTRLTVL.

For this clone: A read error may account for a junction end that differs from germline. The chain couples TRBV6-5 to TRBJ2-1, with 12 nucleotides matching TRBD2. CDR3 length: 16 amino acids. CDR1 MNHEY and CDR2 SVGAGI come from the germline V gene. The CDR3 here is CASSHSGLAGWNEQFF. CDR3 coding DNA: TGTGCCAGCAGTCACTCGGGACTAGCGGGCTGGAATGAGCAGTTCTTC.

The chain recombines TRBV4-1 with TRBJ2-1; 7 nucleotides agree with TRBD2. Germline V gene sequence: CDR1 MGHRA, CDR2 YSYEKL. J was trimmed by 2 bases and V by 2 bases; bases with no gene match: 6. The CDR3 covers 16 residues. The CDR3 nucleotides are TGCGCCAGCAGCCAATCTGGACTAGTGCCCTACAATGAGCAGTTCTTC. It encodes CASSQSGLVPYNEQFF.

The CDR3 DNA is TGTGCCAGCAGTTTTTTAGGGATCACCGGGGAGCTGTTTTTT. Translating it yields CASSFLGITGELFF. The chain joins TRBV28 to TRBJ2-2; no reliable D call. V dropped 3 bases and J dropped 4 bases, with 9 bases sitting between them. CDR1 MDHEN and CDR2 SYDVKM come from the germline V gene. There are 14 residues in the CDR3.

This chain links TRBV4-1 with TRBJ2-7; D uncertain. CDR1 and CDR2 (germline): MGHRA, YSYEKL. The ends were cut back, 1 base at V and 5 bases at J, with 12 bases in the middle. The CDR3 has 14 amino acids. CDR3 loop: CASSQALSPNEQYF. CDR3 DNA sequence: TGCGCCAGCAGCCAAGCCCTTTCTCCTAACGAGCAGTACTTC.

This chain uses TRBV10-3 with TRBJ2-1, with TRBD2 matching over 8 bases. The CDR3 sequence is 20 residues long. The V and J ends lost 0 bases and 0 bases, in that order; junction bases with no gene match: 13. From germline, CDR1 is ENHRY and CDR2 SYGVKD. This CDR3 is CAISESDSGILHSSYNEQFF. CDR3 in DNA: TGTGCCATCAGTGAGTCGGATAGCGGGATACTACACAGCTCCTACAATGAGCAGTTCTTC.

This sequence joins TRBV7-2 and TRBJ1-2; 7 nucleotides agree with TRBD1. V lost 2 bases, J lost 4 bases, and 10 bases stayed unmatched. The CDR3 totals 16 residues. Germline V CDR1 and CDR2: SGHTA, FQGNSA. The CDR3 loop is CASSLTDRGQTYGYTF. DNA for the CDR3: TGTGCCAGCAGCTTAACTGATAGGGGACAGACCTATGGCTACACCTTC.

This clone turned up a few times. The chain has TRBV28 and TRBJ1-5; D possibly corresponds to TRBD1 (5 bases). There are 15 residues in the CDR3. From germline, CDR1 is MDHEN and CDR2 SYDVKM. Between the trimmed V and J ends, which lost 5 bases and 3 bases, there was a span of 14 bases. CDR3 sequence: CASSPSPGLNQPQHF. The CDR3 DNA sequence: TGTGCCAGCAGTCCAAGTCCAGGGCTCAATCAGCCCCAGCATTTT.

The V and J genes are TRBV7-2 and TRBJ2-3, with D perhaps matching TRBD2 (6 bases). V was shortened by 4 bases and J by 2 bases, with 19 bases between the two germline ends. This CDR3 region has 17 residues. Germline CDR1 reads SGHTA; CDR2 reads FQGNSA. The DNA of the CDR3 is TGTGCCAGCAGCTCGCGAGTTGGTAGCGGATTCACAGATACGCAGTATTTT. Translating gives CASSSRVGSGFTDTQYF.

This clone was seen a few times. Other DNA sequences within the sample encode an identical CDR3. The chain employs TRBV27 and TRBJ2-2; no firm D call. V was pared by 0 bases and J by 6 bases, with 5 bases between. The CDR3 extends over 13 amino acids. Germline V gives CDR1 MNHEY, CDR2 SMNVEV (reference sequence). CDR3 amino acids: CASSLSPAGELFF. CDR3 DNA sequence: TGTGCCAGCAGTTTATCCCCGGCCGGGGAGCTGTTTTTT.

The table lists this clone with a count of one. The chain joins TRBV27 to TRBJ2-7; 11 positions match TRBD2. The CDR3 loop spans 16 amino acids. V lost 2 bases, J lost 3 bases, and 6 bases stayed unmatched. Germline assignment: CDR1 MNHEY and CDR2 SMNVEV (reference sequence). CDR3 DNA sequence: TGTGCCAGCAGTTTAAATGGCCTAGCGGGAGGCTACGAGCAGTACTTC. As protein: CASSLNGLAGGYEQYF.

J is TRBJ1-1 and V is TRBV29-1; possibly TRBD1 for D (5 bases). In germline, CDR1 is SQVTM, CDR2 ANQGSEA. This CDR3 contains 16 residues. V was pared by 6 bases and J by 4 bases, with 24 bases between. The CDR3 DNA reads TGCAGCGTACCTCTCTTCGGGGCGCTTAGGGGCACTGAAGCTTTCTTT. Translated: CSVPLFGALRGTEAFF.

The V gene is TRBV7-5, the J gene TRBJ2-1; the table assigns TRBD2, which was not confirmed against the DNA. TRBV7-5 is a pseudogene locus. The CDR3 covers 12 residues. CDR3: CARSLNGNEQFF. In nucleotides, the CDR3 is TGTGCCAGAAGCTTAAACGGTAATGAGCAGTTCTTC.

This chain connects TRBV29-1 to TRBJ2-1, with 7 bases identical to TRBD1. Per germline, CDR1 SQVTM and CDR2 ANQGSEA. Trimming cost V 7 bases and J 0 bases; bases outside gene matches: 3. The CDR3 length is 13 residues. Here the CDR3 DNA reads TGCAGCGGGGGACAGAGCTCCTACAATGAGCAGTTCTTC. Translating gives CSGGQSSYNEQFF.

In nucleotides, the CDR3 is TGTGCCAGCAGCCGACTAGCGGGAGCGTTAGATGAGCAGTTCTTC. This gives the protein CASSRLAGALDEQFF. The rearrangement joins TRBV6-4 to TRBJ2-1, with TRBD2 matching over 12 bases. CDR1 and CDR2 from the germline V gene are MRHNA and SNTAGT. Germline trimming cut 6 bases from V and 8 bases from J; bases unmatched to any gene: 8. The CDR3 sequence is 15 residues long.

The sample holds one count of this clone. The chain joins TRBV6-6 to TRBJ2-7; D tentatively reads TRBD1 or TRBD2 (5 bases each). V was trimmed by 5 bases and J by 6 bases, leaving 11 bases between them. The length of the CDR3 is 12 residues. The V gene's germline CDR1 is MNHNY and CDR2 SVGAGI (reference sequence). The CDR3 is CASSIAGTEQYF. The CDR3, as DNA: TGTGCCAGCAGTATAGCTGGGACCGAGCAGTACTTC.

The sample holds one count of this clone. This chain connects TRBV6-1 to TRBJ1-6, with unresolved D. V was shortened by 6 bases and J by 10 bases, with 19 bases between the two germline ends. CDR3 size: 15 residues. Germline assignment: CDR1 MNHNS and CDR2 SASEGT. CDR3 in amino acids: CASSLTFRADSPLHF. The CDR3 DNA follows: TGTGCCAGCAGCCTCACTTTTAGGGCAGACTCACCCCTCCACTTT.